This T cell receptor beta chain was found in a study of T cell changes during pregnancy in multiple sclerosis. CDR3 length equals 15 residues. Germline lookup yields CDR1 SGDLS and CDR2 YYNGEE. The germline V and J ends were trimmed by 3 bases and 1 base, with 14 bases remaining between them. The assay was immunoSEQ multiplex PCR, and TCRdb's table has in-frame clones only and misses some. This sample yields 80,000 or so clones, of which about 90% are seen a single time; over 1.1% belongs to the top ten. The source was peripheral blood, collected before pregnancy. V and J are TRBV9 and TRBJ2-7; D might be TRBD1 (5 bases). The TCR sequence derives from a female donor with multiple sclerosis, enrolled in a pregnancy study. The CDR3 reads CASSADSAFSYEQYF. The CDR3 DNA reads TGTGCCAGCAGCGCCGACAGCGCTTTTTCCTACGAGCAGTACTTC.